This T cell receptor beta chain was captured by sequencing in a study of neoadjuvant anti-PD-1 for oral cavity cancer. In the study overall: Patients without progression received a fourth nivolumab dose around day 43, then surgical resection on days 50-56.

The table came from immunoSEQ multiplex PCR; TCRdb's copy has only in-frame clones and leaves some out. This sample has fewer than 70,000 clones, with 65% to 85% found just once. Germline CDR1 and CDR2: MDHEN and SYDVKM. V gave up 5 bases and J gave up 5 bases, with 9 bases separating them. This CDR3 region has 12 residues. This clonotype was sampled from a person between 35 and 79 years old with oral cavity squamous cell carcinoma. The chain has TRBV28 and TRBJ1-1, with D possibly TRBD1 on 5 matching bases. The sequencing used PBMCs, collected before nivolumab (anti-PD-1) treatment. CDR3 amino acids: CASSQGQTEAFF. The DNA for the CDR3 is TGTGCCAGCAGTCAGGGTCAGACTGAAGCTTTCTTT.